The sequence of this TCR beta chain was determined in a study of read filtering for tumor transcriptome and immune sequencing. Looking at the study overall: R-ISS stage counts were eight or nine for I, approximately 16 for II, 6 or 7 for III. After DNase treatment, RNA was made into whole-transcriptome libraries. TCR-mapped reads were about 3.5 to 11 million with IR-seq versus roughly 85 to 1,400 with RNA-seq. Points from the study as a whole: In IR-seq, single-read clonotypes were around four fifths of clonotypes but approximately 3.2% of reads.

This CDR3 contains 19 residues. V was cut by 3 bases and J by 1 base, with 24 bases left in between. Germline CDR1 LNHNV, CDR2 YYDKDF (reference sequence). At least ten counts were recorded for this clonotype. Its antigen remains unknown. This library used approximately 0.4 ug RNA and molecular barcoded adaptors spanning alpha/delta and beta/gamma chains. From the reads, TCRdb called clonotypes with MiXCR, one entry per CDR3 protein. The sample has around 140,000 distinct CDR3 sequences, around 13% seen once; the top ten hold 7.5% to 10%. This sequence originates from a donor aged 40 or older with multiple myeloma. The sequenced material came from a population of CD138-negative cells sorted from bone marrow. The chain combines TRBV15 with TRBJ1-1; D not resolved. The CDR3 coding sequence is TGTGCCACCAGCAGCTACCCCACCGTTTTTTTGGGTGGGAACACTGAAGCTTTCTTT. This gives the protein CATSSYPTVFLGGNTEAFF.